The clone carrying this T cell receptor (beta chain) was counted a single time. The assay was immunoSEQ multiplex PCR, and TCRdb's table has in-frame clones only and misses some. Here the sample spans under 300,000 clones, 70% being singletons. This sample was taken from a study of cytotoxic CD8 clonotypes in ibrutinib-treated CLL. Germline CDR1 and CDR2: SGHTA and FQGTGA. The ends were cut back, 3 bases at V and 6 bases at J, with 12 bases in the middle. The CDR3 extends over 13 amino acids. Sequenced here: PBMCs, sampled after 24 months of ibrutinib treatment. This receptor was identified in a human donor with chronic lymphocytic leukemia. The chain recombines TRBV7-3 with TRBJ2-7, with TRBD1 as a possible D gene (5 bases). The CDR3 DNA is TGTGCCAGCAGCTTTGTCCCAGGGCCCGAGCAGTACTTC. It translates to CASSFVPGPEQYF.